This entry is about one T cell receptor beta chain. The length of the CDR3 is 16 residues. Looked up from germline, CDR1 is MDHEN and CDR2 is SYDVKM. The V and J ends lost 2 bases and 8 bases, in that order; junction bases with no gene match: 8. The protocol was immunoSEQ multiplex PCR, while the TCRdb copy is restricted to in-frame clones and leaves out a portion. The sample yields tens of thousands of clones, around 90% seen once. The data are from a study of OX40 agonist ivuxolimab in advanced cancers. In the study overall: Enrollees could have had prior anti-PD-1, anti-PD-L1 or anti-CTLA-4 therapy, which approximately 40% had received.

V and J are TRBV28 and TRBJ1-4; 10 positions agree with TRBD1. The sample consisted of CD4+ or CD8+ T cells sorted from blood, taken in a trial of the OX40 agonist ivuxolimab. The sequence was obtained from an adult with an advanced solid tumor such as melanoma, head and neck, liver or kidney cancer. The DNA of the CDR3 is TGTGCCAGCAGTTTAAGTGGTGGGACAGGGGAAGAAAAACTGTTTTTT. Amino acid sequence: CASSLSGGTGEEKLFF.